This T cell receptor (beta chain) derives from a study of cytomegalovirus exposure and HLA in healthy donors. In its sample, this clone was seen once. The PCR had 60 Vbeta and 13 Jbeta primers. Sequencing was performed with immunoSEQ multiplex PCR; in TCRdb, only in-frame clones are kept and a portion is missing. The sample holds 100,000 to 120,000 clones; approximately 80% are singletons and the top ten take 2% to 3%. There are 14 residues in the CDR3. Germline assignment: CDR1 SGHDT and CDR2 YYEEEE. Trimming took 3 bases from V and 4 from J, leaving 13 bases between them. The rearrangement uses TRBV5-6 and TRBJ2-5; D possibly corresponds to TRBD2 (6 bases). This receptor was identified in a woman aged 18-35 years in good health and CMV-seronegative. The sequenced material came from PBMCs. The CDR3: CASSWEEIGETQYF. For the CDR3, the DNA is TGTGCCAGCAGCTGGGAGGAGATCGGAGAGACCCAGTACTTC.